Sequencing of this T cell receptor beta chain was carried out in a study of PD-1 blockade in classical Hodgkin lymphoma. V was pared by 4 bases and J by 0 bases, with 13 bases between. The length of the CDR3 is 16 residues. Germline CDR1 and CDR2: MNHEY and SMNVEV (reference sequence). The time point: newly diagnosed, previously untreated cHL patient sample. The investigators isolated CD8+ T cells from thawed PBMCs using magnetic negative selection. Newly diagnosed, untreated classical Hodgkin lymphoma PBMCs provided comparison. As concerns this clone: Its specificity is unknown.

Produced via immunoSEQ multiplex PCR; TCRdb's table is partial and in-frame only. This table has some 15,000 clones, 91% appearing once. Points from the study as a whole: As was reported, newly diagnosed patients showed lower baseline TCR diversity than healthy donors did. Still unresolved is the cause of the repertoire differences, which may be disease activity or prior therapy.

Sequencing used CD8+ T cells from blood. The TCR sequence derives from a human donor with classical Hodgkin lymphoma. This chain joins TRBV27 and TRBJ2-1; D not resolved. In DNA form, the CDR3 reads TGTGCCAGCAGTTATTTCCCTCTCGGCTCCTACAATGAGCAGTTCTTC. The encoded protein is CASSYFPLGSYNEQFF.